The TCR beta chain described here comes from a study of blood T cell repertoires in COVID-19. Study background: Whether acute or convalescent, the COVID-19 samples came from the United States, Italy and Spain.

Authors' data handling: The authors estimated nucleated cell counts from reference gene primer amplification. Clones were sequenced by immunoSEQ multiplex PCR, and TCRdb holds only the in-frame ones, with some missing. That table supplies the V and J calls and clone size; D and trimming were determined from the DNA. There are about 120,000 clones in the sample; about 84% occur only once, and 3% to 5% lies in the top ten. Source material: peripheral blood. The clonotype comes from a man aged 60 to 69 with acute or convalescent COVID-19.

The DNA for the CDR3 is TGTGCCAGCAGCCTCGAGAGGGAAGCCTATGGCTACACCTTC. Translation: CASSLEREAYGYTF. The chain joins TRBV7-8 to TRBJ1-2; D gene uncertain. Trimming removed 5 bases at V and 4 bases at J, with 14 bases between. The germline V gene encodes CDR1 SGHVS and CDR2 FQNEAQ. The CDR3 spans 14 residues.